A single sample is the source of the 5 T cell receptor beta chains below, sequenced in a study of OX40 agonist ivuxolimab in advanced cancers. Some clones are missing from TCRdb's copy, which holds only in-frame ones; the method was immunoSEQ multiplex PCR. The data hold about 150,000 clones, with more than 85% observed a single time. The sequences come from CD4+ or CD8+ T cells sorted from blood, collected in a trial of the OX40 agonist ivuxolimab. Receptor source: an adult with an advanced solid tumor such as melanoma, head and neck, liver or kidney cancer.

The DNA for the CDR3 is TGTGCCAGCAGCGGGCCGGCGGGGCAGCCCCAGCATTTT. It translates to CASSGPAGQPQHF. The chain employs TRBV7-9 and TRBJ1-5; D is unresolved. The CDR3 contains 13 residues. Germline V gene sequence: CDR1 SEHNR, CDR2 FQNEAQ (reference sequence). Trimming took off 5 bases at V and 7 bases at J, with 12 bases between the two ends.

V usage is TRBV4-3 and J usage is TRBJ1-2; no firm D call. Trimming took 0 bases from V and 7 from J, leaving 15 bases between them. Germline CDR1 is LGHNA and CDR2 is YSLEER. This CDR3 region has 15 residues. The CDR3: CASSQDGQNYRGYTF. The CDR3 DNA reads as TGCGCCAGCAGCCAAGACGGGCAGAACTACCGTGGCTACACCTTC.

The rearrangement joins TRBV6-6 to TRBJ2-7, with a tentative D call TRBD1 (6 bases). This CDR3 has 13 residues. Germline CDR1 is MNHNY and CDR2 is SVGAGI (reference sequence). V was pared by 6 bases and J by 1 base, with 10 bases between. CDR3 in amino acids: CASSRQVSYEQYF. CDR3 nucleotide sequence: TGTGCCAGCAGCAGACAGGTTTCCTACGAGCAGTACTTC.

The chain is built from TRBV1 and TRBJ2-1; the DNA was not used to check the table's D call, TRBD2. TRBV1 constitutes a pseudogene. The CDR3 runs to 16 residues. This CDR3 is CTSSPGLAGSHNEQFF. The CDR3 region has the DNA TGCACCAGCAGCCCGGGACTAGCGGGGTCCCACAATGAGCAGTTCTTC.

J is TRBJ1-6 and V is TRBV18; maybe TRBD1 (5 bases). Trimming removed 4 bases from V and 3 bases from J, with 19 bases in between. The germline V gene encodes CDR1 KGHSH and CDR2 LQKENI. CDR3 length: 18 amino acids. The CDR3: CASSRWAQENNYNSPLHF. CDR3 nucleotides: TGTGCCAGCTCACGCTGGGCACAGGAGAATAACTATAATTCACCCCTCCACTTT. Full variable domain (outside the CDR3, taken from reference TRBV18 and TRBJ1-6): NAGVMQNPRHLVRRRGQEARLRCSPMKGHSHVYWYRQLPEEGLKFMVYLQKENIIDESGMPKERFSAEFPKEGPSILRIQQVVRGDSAAYFCASSRWAQENNYNSPLHFGNGTRLTVT.